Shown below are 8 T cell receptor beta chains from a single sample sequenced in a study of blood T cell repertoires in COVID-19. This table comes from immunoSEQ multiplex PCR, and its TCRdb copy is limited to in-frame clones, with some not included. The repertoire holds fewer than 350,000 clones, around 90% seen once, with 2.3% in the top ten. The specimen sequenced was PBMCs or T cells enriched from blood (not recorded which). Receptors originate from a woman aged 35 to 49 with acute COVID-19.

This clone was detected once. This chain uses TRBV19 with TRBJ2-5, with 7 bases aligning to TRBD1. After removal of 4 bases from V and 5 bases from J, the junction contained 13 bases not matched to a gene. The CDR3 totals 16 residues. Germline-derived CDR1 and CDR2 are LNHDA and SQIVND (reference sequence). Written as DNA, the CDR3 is TGTGCCAGTAGTACCCCCGGGACAGCCGACCGGGAGACCCAGTACTTC. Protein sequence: CASSTPGTADRETQYF.

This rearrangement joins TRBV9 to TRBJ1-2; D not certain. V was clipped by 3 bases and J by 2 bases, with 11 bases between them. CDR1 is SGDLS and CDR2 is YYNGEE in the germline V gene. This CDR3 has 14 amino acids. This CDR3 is CASSAGSLNYGYTF. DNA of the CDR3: TGTGCCAGCAGCGCGGGGTCCCTAAACTATGGCTACACCTTC.

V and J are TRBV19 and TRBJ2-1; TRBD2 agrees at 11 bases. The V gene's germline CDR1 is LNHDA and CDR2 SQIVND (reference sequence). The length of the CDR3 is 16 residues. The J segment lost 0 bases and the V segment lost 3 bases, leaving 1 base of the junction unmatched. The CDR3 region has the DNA TGTGCCAGTAGTATTCTAGCGGGGGGCTCCTACAATGAGCAGTTCTTC. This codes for CASSILAGGSYNEQFF.

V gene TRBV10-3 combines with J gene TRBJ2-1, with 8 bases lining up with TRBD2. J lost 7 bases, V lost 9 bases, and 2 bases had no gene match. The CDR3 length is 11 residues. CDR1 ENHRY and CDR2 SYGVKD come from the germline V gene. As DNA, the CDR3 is TGTGCCATGGCTAGCGGGAATGAGCAGTTCTTC. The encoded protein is CAMASGNEQFF.

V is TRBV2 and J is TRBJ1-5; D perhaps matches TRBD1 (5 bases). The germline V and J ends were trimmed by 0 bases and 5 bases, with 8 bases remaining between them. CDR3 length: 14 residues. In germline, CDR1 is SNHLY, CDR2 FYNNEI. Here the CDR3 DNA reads TGTGCCAGCAGTGAAGCGGCCAGGGATCAGCCCCAGCATTTT. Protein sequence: CASSEAARDQPQHF.

The CDR3 is CASSLAQGEQYF. The CDR3 DNA reads TGTGCCAGCAGCTTAGCGCAGGGCGAGCAGTACTTC. The chain couples TRBV7-9 to TRBJ2-7, with a weak D call TRBD1 (5 bases). The CDR3 extends over 12 amino acids. The V end lost 0 bases, the J end lost 6 bases, and 6 bases lay between the germline ends. Germline lookup yields CDR1 SEHNR and CDR2 FQNEAQ (reference sequence).

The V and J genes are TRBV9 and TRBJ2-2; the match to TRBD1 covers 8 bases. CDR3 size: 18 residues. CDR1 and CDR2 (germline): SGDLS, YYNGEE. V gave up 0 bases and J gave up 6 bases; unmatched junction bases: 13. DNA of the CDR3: TGTGCCAGCAGCGTAGTTGTTGGGGACAGGTATGGATCCGGGGAGCTGTTTTTT. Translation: CASSVVVGDRYGSGELFF. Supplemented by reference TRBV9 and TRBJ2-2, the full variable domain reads DSGVTQTPKHLITATGQRVTLRCSPRSGDLSVYWYQQSLDQGLQFLIQYYNGEERAKGNILERFSAQQFPDLHSELNLSSLELGDSALYFCASSVVVGDRYGSGELFFGEGSRLTVL.

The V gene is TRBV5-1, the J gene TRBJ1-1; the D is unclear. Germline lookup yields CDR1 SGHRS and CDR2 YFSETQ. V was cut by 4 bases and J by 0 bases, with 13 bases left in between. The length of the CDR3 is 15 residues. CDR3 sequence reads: CASSPGRWMNTEAFF. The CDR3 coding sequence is TGCGCCAGCAGCCCGGGGAGGTGGATGAACACTGAAGCTTTCTTT.